This T cell receptor (beta chain) originates from a study of blood T cells in healthy people across ages. Trimming cost V 3 bases and J 3 bases, with 18 bases left between them. This CDR3 contains 16 residues. Germline CDR1 is SGHRS and CDR2 is YFSETQ. Isolated PBMCs totaled at least 6 million in each sample. Extraction of total RNA produced a minimum of 5 micrograms from each sample. Combining a sample-barcoded 5' primer with a J-beta primer mix, a second PCR ran for 7 to 11 cycles. MiXCR was run by TCRdb on the 5' RACE reads, yielding one entry per CDR3 protein. This table has about a million distinct CDR3 sequences, less than 45% appearing once.

The source of this sequence is a man between 18 and 35 years old in good health. The sequencing input was blood. The V call is TRBV5-1, the J call TRBJ1-2, with a weak D call TRBD1 (5 bases). The CDR3 DNA sequence: TGCGCCAGCAGCTACTCTGTTGCAGGGTCGCACTATGGCTACACCTTC. This translates into CASSYSVAGSHYGYTF.